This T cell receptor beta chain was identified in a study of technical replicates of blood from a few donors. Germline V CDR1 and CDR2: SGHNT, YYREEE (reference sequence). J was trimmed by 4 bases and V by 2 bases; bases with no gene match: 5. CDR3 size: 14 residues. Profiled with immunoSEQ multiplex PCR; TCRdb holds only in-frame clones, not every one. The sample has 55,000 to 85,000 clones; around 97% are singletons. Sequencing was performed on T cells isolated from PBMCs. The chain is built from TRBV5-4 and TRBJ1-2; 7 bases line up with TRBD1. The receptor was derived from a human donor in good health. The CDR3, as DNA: TGTGCCAGCAGCTTCCAGGGGGGTTCCTATGGCTACACCTTC. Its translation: CASSFQGGSYGYTF.